What follows is one T cell receptor (beta chain) and its context. No antigen is known for it. No much larger clone exists at a distance of one base, and base qualities are not known. Library generation was performed with the immunoSEQ multiplex PCR assay. Following the manufacturer's protocol, the hsTCRB Kit was used to amplify rearranged TCR beta chain sequences. Sequencing of TCRB libraries was carried out on an Illumina MiSeq. As for the authors' bioinformatics: Demultiplexing, trimming and gene mapping were performed with the kit vendor's proprietary platform. TCRdb retrieved this table from immuneACCESS and kept in-frame rearrangements only. Not all clones are present; in checked studies, unresolved V genes account for under half, and no reason is known for the remainder. Clonal size and the V and J genes are those of that table, whereas D and trimming came from the DNA. The sample records about 69,000 clones, around 85% of which are singletons. The ten largest clones capture over 2.5% of the sample.

The sample's time point label, decoded: baseline, week 1 (first vaccination visit). The treatment or condition label on this specimen signifies: pre-vaccination baseline after standard-of-care therapy. The donors had newly diagnosed IDH1-mutant astrocytomas of WHO grade 3 or 4 that showed loss of nuclear ATRX. The samples were drawn from NOA16, a multicentre, single-arm, open-label phase I trial in Germany that tested a mutant IDH1 peptide vaccine in humans for the first time. For immunogenicity testing, the blood drawn at visit V03 was used as the baseline sample. The DNeasy Blood and Tissue Kit was used to extract genomic DNA from EDTA blood for TCRB sequencing. The CDR3 starts with the cysteine, ends with the phenylalanine, and has 18 residues. CDR3 DNA is the only sequence kept; it has 54 bases, read in frame from the first base. Trimming at the junction amounts to 4 bases on V and 1 base on J, and the germline ends lie 20 bases apart. From the germline V gene, CDR1 is SGHTA and CDR2 is FQGNSA.

The sample comes from a study of a mutant IDH1 vaccine in newly diagnosed glioma (dated by TCRdb to the early 2020s). Background for the entire study: Of the roughly 33 treated patients, 62.5% were male and approximately 40% were female, and a mean age of around 40 years was recorded. Six visits were used for peripheral blood collection: V03 (baseline), V05, V07, V10, V12 and V13. Before enrollment, most patients had been given radiochemotherapy with temozolomide as standard therapy, while the rest had received either radiotherapy alone or temozolomide alone. Longitudinal TCRB deep sequencing was done for 20 to 25 treated patients, wherever samples were available for exploratory analyses. Broader findings and caveats from the paper: PBMC samples for TCRB deep sequencing were selected based on availability. No apparent relationship was observed between pseudoprogression and alterations in the top peripheral T cell clonotypes detected by TCRB sequencing. The authors noted that analyses of patient blood samples could not be reproduced because of sample limitations. Immune responses induced by the vaccine were seen in over 90% of patients across multiple MHC alleles.

The sample was PBMCs, taken from a glioma patient treated with radiotherapy, temozolomide or both. The sequence links TRBV7-2 to TRBJ1-5; the D region possibly corresponds to TRBD1 (5 bases align). The TCR comes from a young man with glioma. The CDR3 amino acid sequence is: CASSSSNGSGTSNQPQHF. In nucleotides, the sequence is TGTGCCAGCAGCTCCTCTAACGGTAGTGGGACGAGCAATCAGCCCCAGCATTTT.